The next 14 T cell receptor beta chains were all read from a single sample in a study of siplizumab effects on memory and regulatory T cells. Libraries were prepared by immunoSEQ multiplex PCR; TCRdb keeps only in-frame clonotypes and omits some of them. The sample includes 90,000 to 120,000 clones, around 90% of them seen just once. What was sequenced was CD4+ T cells sorted from blood. The receptors were gathered from a human donor in good health. Some clones in this sample may be carry-over from other donors' samples.

The V gene is TRBV28, the J gene TRBJ1-5; 8 positions agree with TRBD1. V lost 6 bases to trimming and J lost 1 base; unmatched junction nucleotides: 2. This CDR3 is 14 amino acids long. Per germline, CDR1 MDHEN and CDR2 SYDVKM. CDR3 sequence reads: CASRRQGSNQPQHF. The DNA for the CDR3 is TGTGCCAGCAGAAGACAGGGGAGCAATCAGCCCCAGCATTTT.

The genes are TRBV7-9 and TRBJ2-1; TRBD2 matches at 7 bases. The CDR3 totals 12 residues. The V gene's germline CDR1 is SEHNR and CDR2 FQNEAQ (reference sequence). CDR3 bases: TGTGTGGAGACGGGACTAAACAATGAGCAGTTCTTC. It specifies CVETGLNNEQFF.

CDR3 protein: CASSSLGKVLAGEVLYEQYF. The DNA of the CDR3 is TGCGCCAGCAGCTCCTTGGGAAAGGTACTAGCGGGAGAGGTTTTATACGAGCAGTACTTC. The chain employs TRBV5-1 and TRBJ2-7; 11 nucleotides align to TRBD2. Germline V gene data show CDR1 as SGHRS and CDR2 as YFSETQ. The length of the CDR3 is 20 residues. The junction had 21 bases not matched to a gene; V was cut back by 3 bases and J by 4 bases. Combining the CDR3 with reference TRBV5-1 and TRBJ2-7 gives the whole variable domain KAGVTQTPRYLIKTRGQQVTLSCSPISGHRSVSWYQQTPGQGLQFLFEYFSETQRNKGNFPGRFSGRQFSNSRSEMNVSTLELGDSALYLCASSSLGKVLAGEVLYEQYFGPGTRLTVT.

This chain uses TRBV9 with TRBJ1-3; 7 bases line up with TRBD1. CDR3 size: 16 residues. V was clipped by 0 bases and J by 3 bases; unmatched bases: 6. Looked up from germline, CDR1 is SGDLS and CDR2 is YYNGEE. CDR3 protein: CASSVEATGLGNTIYF. CDR3 coding DNA: TGTGCCAGCAGCGTAGAGGCGACAGGGCTTGGAAACACCATATATTTT.

V and J are TRBV10-2 and TRBJ2-7; no clear D. Per the germline V gene, CDR1 is WSHSY and CDR2 is SAAADI. CDR3 length equals 13 residues. V shed 8 bases and J shed 1 base, with 12 bases lying between them. The CDR3 DNA sequence: TGCGCCAGCGGAATAGTAAAGTCCTACGAGCAGTACTTC. It yields the protein CASGIVKSYEQYF.

The chain joins TRBV28 to TRBJ1-1; tentative D call: TRBD1 (6 bases). This CDR3 spans 17 amino acids. CDR1 MDHEN and CDR2 SYDVKM come from the germline V gene. Trimming removed 7 bases at V and 1 base at J, with 22 bases between. The DNA for the CDR3 is TGTGCCAGCATCCCTCCTCCCCAGGGGAATAAGAACACTGAAGCTTTCTTT. This sequence encodes CASIPPPQGNKNTEAFF.

The rearrangement uses TRBV30 and TRBJ2-2; TRBD2 might be the D (6 bases). V was trimmed by 2 bases and J by 3 bases, leaving 13 bases between them. Germline CDR1 reads GTSNPN; CDR2 reads SVGIG (reference sequence). The CDR3 is 15 residues long. The CDR3 DNA follows: TGTGCCTGGAGTTCAGAGCGGGCGTACACCGGGGAGCTGTTTTTT. Its protein product is CAWSSERAYTGELFF.

CDR3 nucleotide sequence: TGTGCCAGTATAGTCCCAGCACCCTCTAACTATGGCTACACCTTC. Its translation is CASIVPAPSNYGYTF. V gene TRBV19 combines with J gene TRBJ1-2; D gene unclear. Germline CDR1 LNHDA, CDR2 SQIVND (reference sequence). This CDR3 comprises 15 residues. The V gene lost 7 bases and the J gene lost 0 bases, with 15 bases spanning the gap.

The chain is built from TRBV2 and TRBJ2-3; 7 nucleotides match TRBD2. The germline gives CDR1 SNHLY, CDR2 FYNNEI. The V gene end was trimmed by 7 bases and the J gene end by 5 bases; junction bases not matched to a gene: 6. The CDR3 extends over 13 amino acids. CDR3 sequence: CASTRELVDTQYF. In DNA form, the CDR3 reads TGTGCCAGCACGCGGGAGTTGGTAGATACGCAGTATTTT.

The chain couples TRBV11-2 to TRBJ1-4; D is uncertain. This CDR3 comprises 15 residues. The germline V gene encodes CDR1 SGHAT and CDR2 FQNNGV. Trimming took 2 bases from V and 1 from J, leaving 8 bases between them. The chain's CDR3 is CASSLSEGTNEKLFF. The CDR3 nucleotides read TGTGCCAGCAGCTTATCGGAGGGAACTAATGAAAAACTGTTTTTT.

The V gene is TRBV4-1, the J gene TRBJ2-1; no clear D. The CDR3 runs 15 residues. With 2 bases removed from V and 0 bases from J, the gap between germline ends came to 8 bases. The V gene's germline CDR1 is MGHRA and CDR2 YSYEKL. CDR3 amino acids: CASSQLGSSYNEQFF. The CDR3 DNA follows: TGCGCCAGCAGCCAACTAGGAAGCTCCTACAATGAGCAGTTCTTC.

This clone was recorded only once. The DNA of the CDR3 is TGTGCCAGCAGCTTACCAGGGGGCTTACATGAGCAGTTCTTC. Amino acids: CASSLPGGLHEQFF. The gene calls are TRBV11-1 and TRBJ2-1, with 8 bases fitting TRBD1. Germline values: CDR1 SGHAT, CDR2 FQDESV (reference sequence). J lost 8 bases, V lost 2 bases, and 5 bases had no gene match. The CDR3 extends over 14 amino acids.

The rearrangement links TRBV2 to TRBJ1-6; unclear D gene. V was trimmed by 5 bases and J by 7 bases, leaving 9 bases between them. In germline, CDR1 is SNHLY, CDR2 FYNNEI. There are 13 residues in the CDR3. In DNA, the CDR3 is TGTGCCAGCAGTCAGTGGGAGAATTCACCCCTCCACTTT. It specifies CASSQWENSPLHF.

The chain uses TRBV7-8 and TRBJ2-7; TRBD2 agrees at 8 bases. The germline V gene has CDR1 SGHVS and CDR2 FQNEAQ. This CDR3 comprises 14 residues. J was trimmed by 4 bases and V by 5 bases; bases with no gene match: 7. The CDR3 protein is CASSPSGSRYEQYF. DNA of the CDR3: TGTGCCAGCAGCCCGAGCGGGAGTCGTTACGAGCAGTACTTC.